The 4 T cell receptor beta chains below all came from one sample that was sequenced in a study of memory CD4+ T cells and cytomegalovirus serostatus. This table comes from immunoSEQ multiplex PCR, and its TCRdb copy is limited to in-frame clones, with some not included. The sample includes more than 45,000 clones, about 81% of them seen just once. Single viable CD3+CD4+CD8-CD45RO+ cells were sorted as the memory CD4+ T cells. Sequencing was carried out using memory CD4+ T cells from blood. These receptors were collected from an adult in good health and CMV-seronegative.

CDR3 bases: TGTGCCAGCAGCCTGGGGGGACTAGCGGGCCTCAATGAGCAGTTCTTC. This gives the protein CASSLGGLAGLNEQFF. This rearrangement joins TRBV5-4 to TRBJ2-1; 12 nucleotides line up with TRBD2. The V segment lost 4 bases and the J segment 6 bases; nucleotides outside the gene matches: 8. The CDR3 consists of 16 residues. Germline CDR1 reads SGHNT; CDR2 reads YYREEE (reference sequence).

This chain links TRBV4-2 with TRBJ2-1; 10 nucleotides align to TRBD2. The germline V gene encodes CDR1 LGHNA and CDR2 YNFKEQ. Trimming took 4 bases from V and 5 from J; bases not matched to a gene: 17. The CDR3 is made up of 19 amino acids. The CDR3 coding sequence is TGTGCCAGCAGCCGGCGGCTAGCGGGAGCAGGGGTTTTGAACAATGAGCAGTTCTTC. The encoded protein is CASSRRLAGAGVLNNEQFF.

CDR3 residues: CASSPGPPSGYTF. CDR3 in DNA: TGTGCCAGCAGCCCGGGACCACCGAGTGGCTACACCTTC. The chain employs TRBV5-8 and TRBJ1-2; D may be TRBD1 (5 bases). There are 13 residues in the CDR3. V lost 4 bases and J lost 7, with 14 bases in between. Germline V gene data show CDR1 as SGHTS and CDR2 as YDEGEE.

This chain uses TRBV19 with TRBJ1-2; a weak D match, TRBD1 (5 bases). V lost 4 bases and J 4 bases, leaving 16 bases between the germline ends. Germline CDR1 and CDR2: LNHDA and SQIVND (reference sequence). This CDR3 contains 15 residues. The CDR3 here is CASSSYRDGVYGYTF. The CDR3 nucleotides are TGTGCCAGTAGTAGTTACCGGGACGGAGTCTATGGCTACACCTTC. The full variable domain, its missing parts supplied by reference TRBV19 and TRBJ1-2, is DGGITQSPKYLFRKEGQNVTLSCEQNLNHDAMYWYRQDPGQGLRLIYYSQIVNDFQKGDIAEGYSVSREKKESFPLTVTSAQKNPTAFYLCASSSYRDGVYGYTFGSGTRLTVV.